A single sample is the source of the 2 T cell receptor beta chains below, sequenced in a study of cytomegalovirus exposure and HLA in healthy donors. The table came from immunoSEQ multiplex PCR; TCRdb's copy has only in-frame clones and leaves some out. The sample includes about 160,000 clones, roughly 91% of them seen just once. What was sequenced was PBMCs. These TCRs come from a woman between 18 and 30 years old in good health and CMV-seropositive.

This chain's CDR3 is CASSPSRQGAGQPQHF. The CDR3 bases are TGTGCCAGTAGTCCTTCCAGACAGGGGGCTGGTCAGCCCCAGCATTTT. This chain connects TRBV19 to TRBJ1-5; TRBD1 agrees at 10 bases. CDR1 and CDR2 from the germline V gene are LNHDA and SQIVND (reference sequence). V was clipped by 5 bases and J by 6 bases; unmatched bases: 10. CDR3 size: 16 residues.

V is TRBV7-9 and J is TRBJ1-1; D is perhaps TRBD1 (6 bases). The CDR3 consists of 16 residues. Germline lookup yields CDR1 SEHNR and CDR2 FQNEAQ (reference sequence). The V gene lost 1 base and the J gene lost 7 bases, with 19 bases spanning the gap. The CDR3 region is CASSLGTAPEDGEAFF. In DNA form, the CDR3 reads TGTGCCAGCAGCTTAGGGACAGCCCCTGAGGATGGTGAAGCTTTCTTT. Variable domain in full (rest from reference TRBV7-9 and TRBJ1-1): DTGVSQNPRHKITKRGQNVTFRCDPISEHNRLYWYRQTLGQGPEFLTYFQNEAQLEKSRLLSDRFSAERPKGSFSTLEIQRTEQGDSAMYLCASSLGTAPEDGEAFFGQGTRLTVV.